The 22 T cell receptor beta chains reported below all come from one sample, sequenced in a study of radiotherapy plus CTLA-4 blockade in lung cancer. Assay: immunoSEQ multiplex PCR; the TCRdb copy retains only in-frame clones and omits some. The table has more than 65,000 clones, about four fifths seen once. The specimen comprised peripheral blood, sampled from a patient treated with radiotherapy plus ipilimumab. These receptors were collected from a human donor with non-small cell lung cancer who had stable disease on radiotherapy plus ipilimumab.

J is TRBJ2-3 and V is TRBV7-2, with D unresolved. The germline V and J ends were trimmed by 3 bases and 2 bases, with 3 bases remaining between them. Germline-derived CDR1 and CDR2 are SGHTA and FQGNSA. This CDR3 spans 12 amino acids. The CDR3 DNA reads TGTGCCAGCAGCTTTGTCACAGATACGCAGTATTTT. Amino acid sequence: CASSFVTDTQYF.

This chain joins TRBV30 and TRBJ1-5; unclear D gene. The V and J ends lost 2 bases and 7 bases respectively, with 21 bases between them. CDR3 length: 16 residues. In germline, CDR1 is GTSNPN, CDR2 SVGIG (reference sequence). The CDR3 loop is CAWSPKRAPGGQPQHF. The CDR3 nucleotides are TGTGCCTGGAGTCCCAAAAGGGCCCCCGGTGGGCAGCCCCAGCATTTT.

This chain joins TRBV6-1 and TRBJ2-1; tentative D call: TRBD1 (6 bases). Germline-derived CDR1 and CDR2 are MNHNS and SASEGT. The CDR3 extends over 14 amino acids. Trimming removed 7 bases at V and 3 bases at J, with 13 bases between. DNA for the CDR3: TGTGCCAGCACCCCGCTAGGGGGCTACAATGAGCAGTTCTTC. Protein product: CASTPLGGYNEQFF.

There are a few counts of this clone. V and J are TRBV28 and TRBJ2-7, with 8 bases identical to TRBD2. The CDR3 loop spans 12 amino acids. The V segment lost 7 bases and the J segment 2 bases; nucleotides outside the gene matches: 1. The germline CDR1 and CDR2 sequences are MDHEN and SYDVKM. The DNA for the CDR3 is TGTGCCAGCACGGGAGGGCCCTACGAGCAGTACTTC. Protein product: CASTGGPYEQYF.

The chain uses TRBV28 and TRBJ2-4; tentative D call: TRBD1 (5 bases). The CDR3 spans 13 residues. The germline CDR1 and CDR2 sequences are MDHEN and SYDVKM. V was trimmed by 0 bases and J by 8 bases, leaving 8 bases between them. CDR3 loop: CASSLWGPDIQYF. As DNA, the CDR3 is TGTGCCAGCAGTTTATGGGGGCCGGACATTCAGTACTTC.

CDR3 region: CASTRTSRRSEQFF. CDR3 sequence (DNA): TGTGCCAGCACGAGGACTAGCCGTCGGAGTGAGCAGTTCTTC. V and J are TRBV27 and TRBJ2-1, with 8 bases that match TRBD2. J gave up 9 bases and V 7 bases, and 11 bases lay outside the gene matches. Per the germline V gene, CDR1 is MNHEY and CDR2 is SMNVEV (reference sequence). The CDR3 runs to 14 residues.

The V gene is TRBV14, the J gene TRBJ2-3; a possible D gene is TRBD2 (6 bases). CDR3 length: 16 residues. The germline gives CDR1 SGHDN, CDR2 FVKESK. V gave up 2 bases and J gave up 0 bases, with 12 bases separating them. This CDR3 is CASSQLGRGSTDTQYF. DNA for the CDR3: TGTGCCAGCAGCCAACTGGGGCGGGGTAGCACAGATACGCAGTATTTT.

The V call is TRBV15, the J call TRBJ2-2; 7 bases fit TRBD1. Germline V gene sequence: CDR1 LNHNV, CDR2 YYDKDF (reference sequence). Unmatched junction bases numbered 2, after V lost 3 bases and J lost 4 bases. The CDR3 has 14 amino acids. CDR3 residues: CATSRTGFTGELFF. The CDR3 bases are TGTGCCACCAGCAGGACAGGGTTCACCGGGGAGCTGTTTTTT.

The chain carries TRBV29-1 and TRBJ2-2; tentative D call: TRBD1 (5 bases). The CDR3 spans 13 residues. Between the trimmed V and J ends, which lost 3 bases and 1 base, there was a span of 6 bases. Looked up from germline, CDR1 is SQVTM and CDR2 is ANQGSEA. The CDR3, as DNA: TGCAGCGTTGACACAGGGAACACCGGGGAGCTGTTTTTT. It codes for CSVDTGNTGELFF.

With respect to this clone: Sequence at one end of the junction differs from germline and may be a read error. The CDR3 reads CANSEARDRFSSGVNEQFF. In DNA, the CDR3 is TGTGCCAACAGTGAAGCCAGGGACAGGTTCTCCTCCGGGGTCAATGAGCAGTTCTTC. V gene TRBV2 combines with J gene TRBJ2-1; TRBD1 matches at 8 bases. The CDR3 contains 19 residues. The germline CDR1 and CDR2 sequences are SNHLY and FYNNEI.

V gene TRBV5-1 combines with J gene TRBJ1-6, with a tentative D call TRBD1 (6 bases). CDR1 and CDR2 from the germline V gene are SGHRS and YFSETQ. The germline V and J ends were trimmed by 0 bases and 0 bases, with 10 bases remaining between them. This CDR3 has 17 amino acids. The CDR3 DNA is TGCGCCAGCAGCTTGGACAGGGCGAGCTCCTATAATTCACCCCTCCACTTT. Protein product: CASSLDRASSYNSPLHF.

V gene TRBV7-3 combines with J gene TRBJ2-1; 8 bases fit TRBD2. V trimming: 5 bases; J trimming: 7 bases; junction bases outside the gene matches: 10. Germline lookup yields CDR1 SGHTA and CDR2 FQGTGA. This CDR3 comprises 15 residues. CDR3 coding DNA: TGTGCCAGCAGCCCTCCGAAGCGGGGGCTAAATGAGCAGTTCTTC. It is translated as CASSPPKRGLNEQFF.

V gene TRBV5-1 combines with J gene TRBJ2-3; D is possibly TRBD1 or TRBD2 (5 bases each). The CDR3 loop spans 16 amino acids. Germline V gene sequence: CDR1 SGHRS, CDR2 YFSETQ. Trimming shortened V by 3 bases and J by 4 bases, and 18 bases separated the two germline ends. The CDR3, as DNA: TGCGCCAGCAGCTCATCCGGGGCTGCCGCGGCAGATACGCAGTATTTT. Its translation: CASSSSGAAAADTQYF. Based on the CDR3 plus reference TRBV5-1 and TRBJ2-3, the full variable domain is KAGVTQTPRYLIKTRGQQVTLSCSPISGHRSVSWYQQTPGQGLQFLFEYFSETQRNKGNFPGRFSGRQFSNSRSEMNVSTLELGDSALYLCASSSSGAAAADTQYFGPGTRLTVL.

The genes are TRBV7-8 and TRBJ1-4; D perhaps matches TRBD1 (6 bases). Germline CDR1 reads SGHVS; CDR2 reads FQNEAQ. The CDR3 has 15 residues. Trimming removed 6 bases at V and 5 bases at J, with 16 bases between. CDR3 DNA: TGTGCCAGCAGTCCAACCGGGACAAAGAATGAAAAACTGTTTTTT. The encoded protein is CASSPTGTKNEKLFF.

The rearrangement links TRBV4-1 to TRBJ2-3, with 12 bases aligning to TRBD1. Germline CDR1 reads MGHRA; CDR2 reads YSYEKL. Trimming at V came to 2 bases and at J to 4 bases, leaving 1 base not matched to a gene. The CDR3 totals 15 residues. Written as DNA, the CDR3 is TGCGCCAGCAGCCAATGGGACAGGGGGCCAGATACGCAGTATTTT. Translating it yields CASSQWDRGPDTQYF.

The rearrangement uses TRBV9 and TRBJ2-3; D call uncertain. V dropped 0 bases and J dropped 5 bases, with 13 bases sitting between them. This CDR3 region has 15 residues. Germline V gene data show CDR1 as SGDLS and CDR2 as YYNGEE. The CDR3 DNA reads TGTGCCAGCAGCGTAGTAGACGGCCTTGGAGATACGCAGTATTTT. The encoded protein is CASSVVDGLGDTQYF.

The chain uses TRBV28 and TRBJ2-7; D unclear. Germline CDR1 reads MDHEN; CDR2 reads SYDVKM. This CDR3 is built from 13 residues. V lost 6 bases to trimming and J lost 7 bases, with 16 bases between them. The CDR3: CASSPTWAQEQYF. CDR3 nucleotide sequence: TGTGCCAGCAGCCCCACTTGGGCGCAGGAGCAGTACTTC.

V usage is TRBV27 and J usage is TRBJ1-2, with TRBD1 as a possible D gene (5 bases). V was pared by 7 bases and J by 5 bases, with 17 bases between. Germline V lookup: CDR1 MNHEY, CDR2 SMNVEV (reference sequence). CDR3 length equals 14 residues. The CDR3 region has the DNA TGTGCCAGCACCCCCCGGGGGGGAAGTTATGGCTACACCTTC. Residues: CASTPRGGSYGYTF.

This clone was counted only a few times. This chain joins TRBV11-2 and TRBJ1-1, with D uncertain. Germline V CDR1 and CDR2: SGHAT, FQNNGV. Between the trimmed V and J ends, which lost 1 base and 8 bases, there was a span of 8 bases. The CDR3 covers 12 residues. This CDR3 reads CASSLGLGEAFF. DNA for the CDR3: TGTGCCAGCAGCTTAGGTCTCGGGGAAGCTTTCTTT.

This clone has just a few counts. The chain couples TRBV7-2 to TRBJ2-1, with TRBD2 matching 8 bases. This CDR3 region has 15 residues. CDR1 and CDR2 (germline): SGHTA, FQGNSA. Trimming cost V 5 bases and J 6 bases; bases outside gene matches: 9. The CDR3 bases are TGTGCCAGCAGCCCAGGCGCGGGGGGCGGCAATGAGCAGTTCTTC. Protein product: CASSPGAGGGNEQFF. Filled out from reference TRBV7-2 and TRBJ2-1, the complete variable domain reads GAGVSQSPSNKVTEKGKDVELRCDPISGHTALYWYRQSLGQGLEFLIYFQGNSAPDKSGLPSDRFSAERTGGSVSTLTIQRTQQEDSAVYLCASSPGAGGGNEQFFGPGTRLTVL.

The chain combines TRBV19 with TRBJ1-5; the D is unclear. CDR3 length: 16 residues. V dropped 1 base and J dropped 5 bases, with 15 bases sitting between them. Germline-derived CDR1 and CDR2 are LNHDA and SQIVND (reference sequence). CDR3 loop: CASSIGQPSGYQPQHF. CDR3 DNA: TGTGCCAGTAGTATAGGGCAGCCTTCAGGATATCAGCCCCAGCATTTT.

The V gene is TRBV5-4, the J gene TRBJ2-7, with no clear D. CDR1 is SGHNT and CDR2 is YYREEE in the germline V gene (reference sequence). Trimming took 4 bases from V and 3 from J, leaving 5 bases between them. This CDR3 region has 11 residues. CDR3 in DNA: TGTGCCAGCAGCCGCAACTACGAGCAGTACTTC. Protein product: CASSRNYEQYF.